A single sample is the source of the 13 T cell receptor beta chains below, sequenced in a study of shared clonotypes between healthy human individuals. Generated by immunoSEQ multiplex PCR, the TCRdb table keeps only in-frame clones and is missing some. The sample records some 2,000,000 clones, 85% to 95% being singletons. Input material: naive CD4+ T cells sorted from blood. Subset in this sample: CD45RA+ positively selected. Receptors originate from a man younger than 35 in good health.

CDR3 sequence (DNA): TGCGCCAGCAGCCCCGACCCCTCCTACAATGAGCAGTTCTTC. Encoded protein: CASSPDPSYNEQFF. The V call is TRBV5-1, the J call TRBJ2-1, with D uncertain. The V end lost 4 bases, the J end lost 0 bases, and 8 bases lay between the germline ends. The CDR3 loop spans 14 amino acids. Per germline, CDR1 SGHRS and CDR2 YFSETQ.

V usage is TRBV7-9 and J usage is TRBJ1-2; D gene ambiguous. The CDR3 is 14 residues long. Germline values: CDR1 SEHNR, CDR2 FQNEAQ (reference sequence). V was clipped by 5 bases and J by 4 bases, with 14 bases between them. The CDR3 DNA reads TGTGCCAGCAGCCCCGCCGGCCAACCCTATGGCTACACCTTC. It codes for CASSPAGQPYGYTF.

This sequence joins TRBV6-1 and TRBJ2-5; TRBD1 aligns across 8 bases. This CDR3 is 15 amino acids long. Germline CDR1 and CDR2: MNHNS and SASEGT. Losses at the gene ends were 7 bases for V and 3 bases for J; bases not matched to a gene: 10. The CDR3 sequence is CASTGTGPPKETQYF. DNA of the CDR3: TGTGCCAGCACAGGGACAGGACCCCCTAAAGAGACCCAGTACTTC.

The CDR3 is CASSTDSNSPLHF. The CDR3 DNA reads as TGTGCCAGCAGCACCGACAGCAATTCACCCCTCCACTTT. The chain links TRBV28 to TRBJ1-6; possibly TRBD1 for D (5 bases). Trimming took off 6 bases at V and 7 bases at J, with 10 bases between the two ends. The CDR3 runs to 13 residues. Looked up from germline, CDR1 is MDHEN and CDR2 is SYDVKM.

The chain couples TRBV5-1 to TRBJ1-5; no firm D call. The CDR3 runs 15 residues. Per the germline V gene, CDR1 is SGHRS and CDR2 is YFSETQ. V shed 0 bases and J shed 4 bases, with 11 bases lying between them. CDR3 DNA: TGCGCCAGCAGCTTGGATGTAGTTGGTAATCAGCCCCAGCATTTT. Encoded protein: CASSLDVVGNQPQHF.

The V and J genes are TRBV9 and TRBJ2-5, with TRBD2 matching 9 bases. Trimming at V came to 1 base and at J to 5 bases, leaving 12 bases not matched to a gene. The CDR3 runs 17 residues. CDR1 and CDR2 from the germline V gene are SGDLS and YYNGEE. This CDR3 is CASSVSIGLASTETQYF. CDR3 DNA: TGTGCCAGCAGCGTAAGTATAGGACTAGCGAGTACGGAGACCCAGTACTTC.

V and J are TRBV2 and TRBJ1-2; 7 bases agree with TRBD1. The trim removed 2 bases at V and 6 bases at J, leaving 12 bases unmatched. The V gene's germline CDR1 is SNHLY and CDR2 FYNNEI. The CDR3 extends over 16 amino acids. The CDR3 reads CASSEWDRTSADGYTF. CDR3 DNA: TGTGCCAGCAGTGAATGGGACAGAACATCCGCGGATGGCTACACCTTC.

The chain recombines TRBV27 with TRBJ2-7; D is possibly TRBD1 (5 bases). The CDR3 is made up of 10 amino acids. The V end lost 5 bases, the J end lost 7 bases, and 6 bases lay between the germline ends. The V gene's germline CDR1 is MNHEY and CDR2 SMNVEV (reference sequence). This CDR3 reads CASSHREQYF. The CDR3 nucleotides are TGTGCCAGCAGTCACAGGGAGCAGTACTTC.

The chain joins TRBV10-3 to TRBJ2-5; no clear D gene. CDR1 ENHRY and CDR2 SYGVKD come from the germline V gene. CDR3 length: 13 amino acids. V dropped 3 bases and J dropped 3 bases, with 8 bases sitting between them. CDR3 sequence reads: CAISDGPKETQYF. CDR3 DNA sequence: TGTGCCATCAGTGACGGGCCGAAAGAGACCCAGTACTTC.

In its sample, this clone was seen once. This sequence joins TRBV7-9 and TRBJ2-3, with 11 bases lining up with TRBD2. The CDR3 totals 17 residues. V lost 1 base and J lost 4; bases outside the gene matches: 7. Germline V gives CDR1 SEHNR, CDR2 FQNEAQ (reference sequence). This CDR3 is CASSLGLTSGRADTQYF. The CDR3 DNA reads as TGTGCCAGCAGCTTAGGTCTCACTAGCGGGAGAGCAGATACGCAGTATTTT.

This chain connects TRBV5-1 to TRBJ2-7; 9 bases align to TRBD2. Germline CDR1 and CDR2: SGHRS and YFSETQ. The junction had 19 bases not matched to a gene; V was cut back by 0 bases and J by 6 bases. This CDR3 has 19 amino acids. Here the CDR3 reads CASSLVPGRLAGIFGEQYF. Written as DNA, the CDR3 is TGCGCCAGCAGCTTGGTCCCAGGGAGGCTAGCGGGAATTTTTGGCGAGCAGTACTTC.

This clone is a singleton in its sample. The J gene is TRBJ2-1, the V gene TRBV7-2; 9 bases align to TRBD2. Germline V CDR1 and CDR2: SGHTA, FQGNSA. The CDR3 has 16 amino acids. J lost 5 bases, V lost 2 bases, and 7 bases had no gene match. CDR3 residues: CASSLLISGSHNEQFF. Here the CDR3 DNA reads TGTGCCAGCAGCTTACTGATTAGCGGGAGCCACAATGAGCAGTTCTTC.

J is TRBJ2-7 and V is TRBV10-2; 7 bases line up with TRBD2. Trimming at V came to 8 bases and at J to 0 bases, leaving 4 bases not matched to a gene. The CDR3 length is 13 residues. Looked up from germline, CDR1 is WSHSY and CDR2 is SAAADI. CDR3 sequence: CASGGVHSYEQYF. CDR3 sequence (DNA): TGCGCCAGCGGGGGGGTCCACTCCTACGAGCAGTACTTC.